This TCR beta chain was recorded in a study of shared clonotypes between healthy human individuals. Germline CDR1 SGHVS, CDR2 FQNEAQ. This CDR3 spans 14 amino acids. V shed 5 bases, J shed 9 bases, and the junction held 7 bases outside the gene matches. Sequencing was performed with immunoSEQ multiplex PCR; in TCRdb, only in-frame clones are kept and a portion is missing. Of about 490,000 clones listed, around 78% were seen once; the top ten hold 10% to 15%. Study-level points and caveats: Only blood underwent sampling, and tissue repertoires likely differ.

Of note for this clone: Its antigen is undetermined.

This receptor was obtained from a middle-aged woman in good health. Some clones in this sample may be carry-over from other donors' samples. The chain links TRBV7-8 to TRBJ1-6, with 7 bases matching TRBD1. The sequencing input was PBMCs. As DNA, the CDR3 is TGTGCCAGCAGCCCGACAGGGTTTGGTTCACCCCTCCACTTT. It is translated as CASSPTGFGSPLHF.